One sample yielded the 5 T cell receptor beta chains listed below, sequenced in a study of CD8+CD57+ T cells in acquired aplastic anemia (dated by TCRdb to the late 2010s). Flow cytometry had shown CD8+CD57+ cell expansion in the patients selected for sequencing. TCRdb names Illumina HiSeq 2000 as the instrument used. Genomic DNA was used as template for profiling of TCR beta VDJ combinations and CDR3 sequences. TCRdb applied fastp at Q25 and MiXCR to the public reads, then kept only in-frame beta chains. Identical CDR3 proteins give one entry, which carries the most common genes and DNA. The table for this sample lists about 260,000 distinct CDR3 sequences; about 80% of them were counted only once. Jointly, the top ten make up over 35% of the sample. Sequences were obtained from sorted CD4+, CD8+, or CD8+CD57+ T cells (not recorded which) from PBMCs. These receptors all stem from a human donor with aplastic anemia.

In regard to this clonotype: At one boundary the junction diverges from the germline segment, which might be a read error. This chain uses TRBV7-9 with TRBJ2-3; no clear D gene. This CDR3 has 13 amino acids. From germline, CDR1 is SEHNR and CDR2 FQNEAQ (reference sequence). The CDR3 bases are TGTGCCAGCAGGTACGTAGCCGGAGAGACGCTGTATTTT. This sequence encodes CASRYVAGETLYF.

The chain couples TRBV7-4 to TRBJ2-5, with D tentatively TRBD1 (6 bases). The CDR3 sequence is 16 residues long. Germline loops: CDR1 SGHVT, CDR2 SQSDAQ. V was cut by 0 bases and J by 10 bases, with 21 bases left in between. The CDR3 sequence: CASSLARSSGANIQYF. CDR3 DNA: TGTGCCAGCAGCTTAGCCCGTAGCTCAGGGGCCAACATCCAGTACTTC.

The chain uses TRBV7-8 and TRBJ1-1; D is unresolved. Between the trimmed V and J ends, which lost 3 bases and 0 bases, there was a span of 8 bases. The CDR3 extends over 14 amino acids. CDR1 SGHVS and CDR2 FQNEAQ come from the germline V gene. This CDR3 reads CASSLRSMNTEAFF. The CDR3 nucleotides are TGTGCCAGCAGCTTGAGGTCCATGAACACTGAAGCTTTCTTT.

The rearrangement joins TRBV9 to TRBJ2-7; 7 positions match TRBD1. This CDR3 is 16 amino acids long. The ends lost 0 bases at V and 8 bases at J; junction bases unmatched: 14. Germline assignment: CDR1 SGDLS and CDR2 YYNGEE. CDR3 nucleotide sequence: TGTGCCAGCAGCGTAGCGGGACAGACCAACGTGGCCCAGCAGTACGTC. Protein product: CASSVAGQTNVAQQYV.

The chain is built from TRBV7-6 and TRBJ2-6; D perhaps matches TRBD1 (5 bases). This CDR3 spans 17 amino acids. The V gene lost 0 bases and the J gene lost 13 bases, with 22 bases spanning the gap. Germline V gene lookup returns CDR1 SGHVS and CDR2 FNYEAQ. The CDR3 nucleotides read TGTGCCAGCAGCTTAGCCCCCACAGATACTCAGGACATTGTCCTGACTTTC. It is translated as CASSLAPTDTQDIVLTF.